The TCR beta chain described here comes from a study of cytomegalovirus exposure and HLA in healthy donors (dated 2017 in TCRdb). Background for the entire study: According to an earlier analysis of a few hundred of the donors, about 179 million T cells yielded some 110 million unique TCR beta sequences and approximately 300 Gb of sequence data. Among 350 to 400 genotyped donors of the cohort, an average of roughly 240,000 unique TCR beta nucleotide sequences were sequenced per donor, roughly a sixth of them non-productive. Genome-wide SNP genotypes for about three fifths of the roughly 700 donors were used in a later genetic analysis, which treated that subset as a discovery cohort. The study was designed to test whether signatures of past pathogen exposure could be identified by cataloging public T cell receptors. Class I and class II HLA loci were covered by the typing at four-digit resolution. The study combined high-throughput TCR immunosequencing, statistical association of individual TCRs with disease status, and machine learning to predict cytomegalovirus infection status. The study used immunosequencing to profile the T cell repertoires of hundreds of subjects and linked those repertoires to cytomegalovirus serostatus. An early release covering 550 to 650 HLA-typed donors comprised 300 to 350 gigabases of sequencing data and roughly 86 million unique TCR sequences. In addition to the first cohort of 650 to 750 subjects, a separate validation cohort of 120 different subjects was used. Donor age, sex, ethnicity and CMV serostatus were compiled together with the repertoire data. Every repertoire in the discovery cohort had been generated on one and the same sequencing platform. To study patterns of TCR occurrence, a later analysis re-analyzed previously published TCR beta repertoires from 600 to 750 donors and added high-resolution HLA genotyping. Typing coverage varied by locus: roughly 629-640 donors for A, B, C, DRB1 and DQB1; more than 500 for DQA1; about 600 for DPA1; roughly 450 for DPB1. To decide whether each TCR beta V gene segment behaved as functional or pseudogenic, an earlier analysis of nearly 600 of the donors relied on high-throughput TCR beta sequencing. Because of strong linkage in the cohort, roughly five DR-DQ haplotypes were treated as single units for association and clustering. Rather than drawing on any new phenotypic data, the later analysis identified candidate immune exposures from TCR beta sequences and the way those sequences occurred across donors. Of the 300 to 450 genotyped donors, 65% to 90% were placed in the genetic ancestry cluster associated with self-reported Caucasian donors.

Concerning this clone: Its antigen is not yet known. No per-base quality is available; no much larger clone lies one base away.

Results the study describes overall, beyond this receptor: In a later genetic analysis, a missense DCLRE1C variant was associated with V-gene and J-gene trimming of TCR beta chains, and the association was replicated in an independent cohort. Most TCR sequences were seen in very few donors, while some public TCRs were found in many individuals. Cytomegalovirus status was reported to be diagnosed by the classifier with high specificity and sensitivity in both the original and validation cohorts. According to the authors, the approach could potentially be generalized to other disease states and immunological phenotypes. A group of highly shared sequence variants was considered likely to be a technical artifact of the sequencing pipeline. The study gave a list of some 150 TCR beta chains associated with cytomegalovirus. Assigning TCR associations to individual alleles was difficult when HLA alleles, especially DR and DQ, strongly co-occurred. In a later genetic analysis, fewer N-insertions in productive TCRs were reported among donors in an Asian-associated ancestry cluster than the approximately 710-donor mean. Most CMV-associated TCR beta chains appeared to be HLA-restricted in a later analysis, and the HLA associations seemed to be driven largely by CMV exposure. A later analysis found that HLA-associated TCR beta chains were more clonally expanded and had lower generation probabilities than equally common non-associated chains. About 15 rarely observed V segments, including chromosome 9 orphons, were excluded from the earlier analysis of just under 600 of the donors because counts were too low. At a false discovery rate of 0.05, a later analysis linked around 15,000 TCR beta sequences to specific HLA alleles. The 87-base-pair reads could not distinguish some IMGT-functional V segments, including TRBV6-2 and TRBV6-3, so those segments were excluded. An earlier analysis of 450 to 750 of the donors showed that most TCR beta V segments appeared in productive rearrangements either about 87% or about 30% of the time, which broadly matched IMGT annotations. Several of the top co-occurrence clusters appeared to be linked to parvovirus B19, influenza, CMV and Epstein-Barr virus, according to a later analysis. In a later analysis, the rate of TCR association differed among HLA loci, with DRB1 alleles having the most associated TCRs and HLA-C alleles having the fewest. A further reported finding was that TCR beta sequences accurately predicted the HLA-A and HLA-B alleles for most subjects in the first cohort. Immune exposure information for the cohort was limited to CMV serostatus. Because HLA typing was missing for some donors at each locus, association tests included only the typed subset. Three of the identified cytomegalovirus-associated TCR beta chains were confirmed in vitro to be specific for cytomegalovirus antigens. Correlated functional status among segregating V segments might be attributable to linkage disequilibrium, but an unknown experimental factor could not be ruled out. Roughly uniform sequencing depth across donors was assumed in presence/absence analyses, although this assumption may not hold. The cohort was sequenced for TCR beta chains only, and without alpha or paired-chain data the features that could be detected were limited.

The cohort was made up of approximately 700 healthy bone marrow donors. Cohort members were all nominally healthy when sampled, although unrecorded immune exposures were likely present. The donor tested CMV seronegative, placing the donor among the 300 to 450 seronegative members of the cohort. A peripheral blood sample was provided by each donor, and peripheral blood mononuclear cells were used for TCR beta sequencing. Genomic DNA extraction from the blood cell samples was performed with the Qiagen DNeasy Blood Extraction Kit. The germline ends are 14 bases apart after V is trimmed by 6 bases and J by 5 bases. CDR1 and CDR2, per the germline V gene, are MDHEN and SYDVKM. Taken from cysteine to phenylalanine, the CDR3 has 14 residues. Only the CDR3 part of the read is kept: 42 bases, read in frame from the first base. Libraries were constructed by the immunoSEQ multiplex PCR assay. For the multiplex PCR, a mixture combining 60 forward primers for TCR Vbeta segments and 13 reverse primers for TCR Jbeta segments was used. Amplification of the CDR3 region of rearranged TCR beta genes was performed with a multiplex PCR assay on genomic DNA. On the Illumina HiSeq System, the amplified TCR beta libraries were sequenced as 87-base-pair reads. The authors processed their data as follows. In a later analysis, 77 million or so unique TCR beta chains were counted across the 650 to 700 repertoires, and approximately 11 million of these chains were shared by at least two donors. Raw reads were error-corrected and collapsed into unique sequences by a nearest-neighbor algorithm in which closely related sequences were merged to remove PCR and sequencing errors. Alignment of CDR3 sequences to IMGT reference sequences was used to assign V, D and J gene segments. Each retained sequence needed at least a six-nucleotide match to both a V gene segment and a J gene segment. Rearrangements were classified as productive when the CDR3 lacked stop codons and remained in frame with V and J, and all other rearrangements were classified as non-productive. CDR3 was defined by IMGT convention, running from the second conserved V-encoded cysteine to the conserved J-encoded phenylalanine. The earlier analysis of about 530 of the donors excluded any sequence lacking an unambiguous match to a single V gene segment. In an earlier analysis of approximately 590 of the donors, V segments were called functional above 56.7% productive rearrangements and were called segregating when the between-donor standard deviation exceeded 5%. A statistical classification framework was built to diagnose cytomegalovirus status from the catalog of TCR beta chain sequences. In a later analysis, V and J genes were assigned by comparing TCR nucleotide sequences against IMGT/GENE-DB human TR gene sequences. A later analysis assigned CDR3 sequences and most-parsimonious VDJ recombination scenarios with the TCRdist pipeline. In a later analysis, every TCR beta chain was defined by the combination of its CDR3 amino acid sequence and its V-gene family, and reads without a unique V-gene family were dropped. In a later analysis, approximately 590 highly shared, low-generation-probability nucleotide sequences were removed to address suspected cross-contamination and a sequencing artifact. For each public chain, a later analysis derived a clonal expansion index from normalized ranks of inferred template counts within each repertoire. In a later analysis, generation probabilities were computed using a VDJ recombination model fitted to out-of-frame rearrangements, and the results were checked against IGoR. In a later analysis, hypergeometric tests were used to score TCR-TCR, TCR-HLA and TCR-CMV co-occurrence, with a repertoire-size bias correction applied to TCR pairs. False discovery rates were estimated in a later analysis by permuting HLA or CMV assignments 20 times. In a later analysis, co-occurring TCRs were grouped using DBSCAN, with TCRdist sequence similarity added in when clustering inside HLA-allele-positive subsets. Co-occurrence clustering excluded repertoires with fewer than 30,000 or more than 120,000 public chains, plus five with anomalous nucleotide sharing. TCRdb stores this immuneACCESS table with in-frame sequences only. Part of the clones is absent; in the studies checked, under half of the shortfall reflects unresolved V genes, and no reason is known for the rest. V and J calls and clone size are copied from that table; D and trimming were computed from the DNA. The sample table shows around 99,000 clones, and over 55% are seen once. Roughly 6.7% of the sample comes from the top ten.

The sequence joins TRBV28 to TRBJ2-1; a tentative D call is TRBD2 (5 bases match). This receptor was taken from a woman aged 25 to 45 in good health and CMV-seronegative. The sequenced material came from PBMCs. The DNA sequence follows: TGTGCCAGCAGCACTCCAGCGGAGCACAATGAGCAGTTCTTC. This translates into CASSTPAEHNEQFF.